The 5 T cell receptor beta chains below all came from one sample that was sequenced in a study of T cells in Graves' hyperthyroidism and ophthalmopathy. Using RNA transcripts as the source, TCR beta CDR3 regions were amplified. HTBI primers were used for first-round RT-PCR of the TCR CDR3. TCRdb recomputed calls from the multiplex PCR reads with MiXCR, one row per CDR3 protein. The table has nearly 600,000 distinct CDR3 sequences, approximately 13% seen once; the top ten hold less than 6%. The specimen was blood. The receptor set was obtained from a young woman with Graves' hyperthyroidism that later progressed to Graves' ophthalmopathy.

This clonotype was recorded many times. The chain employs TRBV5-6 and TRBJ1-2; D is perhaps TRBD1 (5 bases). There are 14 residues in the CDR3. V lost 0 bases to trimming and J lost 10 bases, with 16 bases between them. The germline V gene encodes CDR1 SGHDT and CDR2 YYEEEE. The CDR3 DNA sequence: TGTGCCAGCAGCTTGGAAGGGATGGGGCTGATCTACACCTTC. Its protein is CASSLEGMGLIYTF. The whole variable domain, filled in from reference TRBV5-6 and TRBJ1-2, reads DAGVTQSPTHLIKTRGQQVTLRCSPKSGHDTVSWYQQALGQGPQFIFQYYEEEERQRGNFPDRFSGHQFPNYSSELNVNALLLGDSALYLCASSLEGMGLIYTFGSGTRLTVV.

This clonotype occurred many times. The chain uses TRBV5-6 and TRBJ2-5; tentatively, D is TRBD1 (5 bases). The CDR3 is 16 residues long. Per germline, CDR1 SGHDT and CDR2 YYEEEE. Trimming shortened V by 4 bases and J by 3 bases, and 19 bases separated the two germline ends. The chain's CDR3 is CASSPRQYFEEETQYF. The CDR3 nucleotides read TGTGCCAGCAGCCCCAGACAGTATTTTGAGGAAGAGACCCAGTACTTC.

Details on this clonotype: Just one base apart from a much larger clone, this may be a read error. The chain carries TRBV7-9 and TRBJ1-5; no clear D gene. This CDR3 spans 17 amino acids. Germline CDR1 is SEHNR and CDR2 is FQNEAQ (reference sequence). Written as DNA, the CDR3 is TGTGCCAGCGGCTTAGTTGGCAGCAGATATAGCAATCAGCCCCAGCATTTT. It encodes CASGLVGSRYSNQPQHF.

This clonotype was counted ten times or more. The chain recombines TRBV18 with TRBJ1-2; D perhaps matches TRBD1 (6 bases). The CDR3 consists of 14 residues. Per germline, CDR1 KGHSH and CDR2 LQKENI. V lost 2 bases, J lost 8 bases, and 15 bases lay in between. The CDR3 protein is CASSPTDRWHGYTF. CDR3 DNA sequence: TGTGCCAGCTCACCAACCGACAGGTGGCACGGCTACACCTTC.

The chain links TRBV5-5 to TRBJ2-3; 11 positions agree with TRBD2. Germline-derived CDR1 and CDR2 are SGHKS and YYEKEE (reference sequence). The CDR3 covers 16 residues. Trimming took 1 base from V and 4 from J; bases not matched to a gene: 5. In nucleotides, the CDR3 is TGTGCCAGCAGCTTGAGTCTAGCGGGAGGCGCAGATACGCAGTATTTT. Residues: CASSLSLAGGADTQYF.